This note documents a single TCR beta chain sequence. As yet, its antigen is unknown. These data come from a study of cytomegalovirus exposure and HLA in healthy donors. Whole-study findings and limits: The authors later linked a missense DCLRE1C variant to TCR beta V- and J-gene trimming. Specificity of a few CMV-associated chains for CMV antigens was verified in vitro. By HLA locus, TCR association rates varied in a later analysis, with DRB1 showing the most and HLA-C the fewest.

This PCR relied on a set of 60 Vbeta primers and 13 Jbeta primers. Sequencing was performed with immunoSEQ multiplex PCR; in TCRdb, only in-frame clones are kept and a portion is missing. Its table lists 35,000 to 45,000 clones. This TCR was sampled from a man between 40 and 49 years old in good health and CMV-seropositive. Source material: PBMCs.

CDR3 amino acids: CAISGEGQSREQYF. The CDR3 coding sequence is TGTGCCATCAGTGGTGAGGGACAGAGCCGGGAGCAGTACTTC. The J gene is TRBJ2-7, the V gene TRBV10-3; 7 bases match TRBD1. CDR1 and CDR2 from the germline V gene are ENHRY and SYGVKD. V was pared by 4 bases and J by 7 bases, with 10 bases of the junction left unmatched. This CDR3 comprises 14 residues.